Below are 6 T cell receptor beta chains sequenced from a single sample in a study of blood T cell repertoires in COVID-19. Data came from immunoSEQ multiplex PCR; TCRdb stores just in-frame clones and leaves some out. Of 300,000 to 500,000 clones listed, approximately 88% were seen once; the top ten hold approximately 1%. Sequencing was carried out using PBMCs or T cells enriched from blood (not recorded which). These receptors all come from a woman between 25 and 40 years old with acute COVID-19.

The chain joins TRBV5-1 to TRBJ2-1; TRBD1 aligns across 9 bases. V dropped 4 bases and J dropped 7; count of bases not matched to a gene: 9. Germline CDR1 and CDR2: SGHRS and YFSETQ. This CDR3 has 15 residues. Here the CDR3 DNA reads TGCGCCAGCAGCAAAGTCCCGGGACAGGGAAATGAGCAGTTCTTC. Translated, it gives CASSKVPGQGNEQFF.

The chain joins TRBV5-1 to TRBJ1-1; D is possibly TRBD1 (6 bases). Germline CDR1 reads SGHRS; CDR2 reads YFSETQ. The CDR3 loop spans 15 amino acids. Trimming removed 1 base at V and 4 bases at J, with 14 bases between. The CDR3, as DNA: TGCGCCAGCAGCTTGAGGACAGCTCGAGTCACTGAAGCTTTCTTT. It specifies CASSLRTARVTEAFF.

This clone was counted once. The chain combines TRBV2 with TRBJ2-2; D is perhaps TRBD2 (5 bases). Germline values: CDR1 SNHLY, CDR2 FYNNEI. V lost 7 bases to trimming and J lost 5 bases, with 14 bases between them. The CDR3 sequence is 14 residues long. CDR3 sequence reads: CASKGDSETGELFF. The CDR3 coding sequence is TGTGCCAGCAAGGGAGATAGCGAGACCGGGGAGCTGTTTTTT.

This sequence joins TRBV19 and TRBJ1-1; D is undetermined. Per the germline V gene, CDR1 is LNHDA and CDR2 is SQIVND (reference sequence). The CDR3 runs 14 residues. Trimming removed 3 bases at V and 3 bases at J, with 11 bases between. The CDR3 sequence: CASSMNPVHTEAFF. The CDR3 nucleotides are TGTGCCAGTAGTATGAACCCAGTACACACTGAAGCTTTCTTT.

The chain is built from TRBV19 and TRBJ1-3; D call uncertain. V lost 6 bases and J 4 bases, leaving 19 bases between the germline ends. CDR1 is LNHDA, CDR2 SQIVND, per germline (reference sequence). The CDR3 runs 16 residues. CDR3 sequence reads: CASSPRDPGTGNTIYF. CDR3 coding DNA: TGTGCCAGTAGCCCACGGGATCCAGGAACGGGAAACACCATATATTTT.

This clone was observed a single time. The chain combines TRBV7-2 with TRBJ1-3; a possible D gene is TRBD1 (6 bases). The CDR3 loop spans 17 amino acids. Trimming removed 1 base at V and 2 bases at J, with 15 bases between. The germline gives CDR1 SGHTA, CDR2 FQGNSA. CDR3 protein: CASSLGRRGAAGNTIYF. The DNA for the CDR3 is TGTGCCAGCAGCTTAGGTCGGCGGGGGGCGGCTGGAAACACCATATATTTT.